This T cell receptor beta chain was captured in a study of OX40 agonist ivuxolimab in advanced cancers. In the case of this clone: Its target is not known.

Study-level results: Blood T cells, both CD4+ and CD8+, expanded clonally by week 6 at 0.1 to 3.0 mg/kg.

The method was immunoSEQ multiplex PCR; TCRdb's version includes in-frame clones alone and lacks a portion of them. Among around 76,000 clones listed, approximately 90% were seen once. V was clipped by 6 bases and J by 11 bases, with 19 bases between them. Germline lookup yields CDR1 MNHEY and CDR2 SMNVEV (reference sequence). This CDR3 contains 14 residues. The sample was CD4+ or CD8+ T cells sorted from blood, taken in a trial of the OX40 agonist ivuxolimab. This clonotype was obtained from an adult with an advanced solid tumor such as melanoma, head and neck, liver or kidney cancer. V usage is TRBV27 and J usage is TRBJ1-4; D perhaps matches TRBD1 (5 bases). This CDR3 reads CASRRQAQGEKLFF. The CDR3 bases are TGTGCCAGCAGGCGTCAGGCGCAGGGAGAGAAACTGTTTTTT.